Sequencing of this T cell receptor (beta chain) was carried out in a study of blood T cell repertoires in COVID-19. CDR3 length: 14 residues. V lost 3 bases and J lost 10, with 21 bases in between. The germline V gene encodes CDR1 DFQATT and CDR2 SNEGSKA (reference sequence). The table came from immunoSEQ multiplex PCR; TCRdb's copy has only in-frame clones and leaves some out. The table shows fewer than 250,000 clones, with about nine tenths occurring only once. Patients of the Seattle cohort, enrolled during active infection, were followed longitudinally. The TCR sequence derives from a young man with COVID-19, enrolled during active disease. The chain has TRBV20-1 and TRBJ1-2; TRBD1 might be the D (6 bases). The material sequenced was peripheral blood. CDR3 DNA: TGCAGTGCTAGTCCCGAAAGGGGGGGAGTCGACTACACCTTC. Its translation: CSASPERGGVDYTF.